This T cell receptor (beta chain) stems from a study of T cells expressing NK-cell markers. Study details: Among the eight sequenced donors, seven tested HCMV-seropositive and one tested seronegative.

From germline, CDR1 is SGHAT and CDR2 FQNNGV. The length of the CDR3 is 16 residues. TCRdb reprocessed the 5' RACE reads and keeps a single row for each CDR3 protein, giving no DNA. The sample data list around 380,000 distinct CDR3 sequences. Remarks on this clonotype: Antigen: not known.

Study-wide results and caveats: A few of the donors also had these clonotypes leading their CD3+CD56-NKG2C+ fraction.

The chain links TRBV11-2 to TRBJ2-1; TCRdb returns TRBD2, unconfirmable since there is no DNA. This clonotype was sampled from a woman in her forties or fifties in good health. Sequenced input: blood T cells: a sorted CD56 or NKG2C T cell subset, CD4+ or CD8+ T cells, or bulk PBMC T cells (not recorded which). The chain's CDR3 is CASSTWGTPLGNEQFF.